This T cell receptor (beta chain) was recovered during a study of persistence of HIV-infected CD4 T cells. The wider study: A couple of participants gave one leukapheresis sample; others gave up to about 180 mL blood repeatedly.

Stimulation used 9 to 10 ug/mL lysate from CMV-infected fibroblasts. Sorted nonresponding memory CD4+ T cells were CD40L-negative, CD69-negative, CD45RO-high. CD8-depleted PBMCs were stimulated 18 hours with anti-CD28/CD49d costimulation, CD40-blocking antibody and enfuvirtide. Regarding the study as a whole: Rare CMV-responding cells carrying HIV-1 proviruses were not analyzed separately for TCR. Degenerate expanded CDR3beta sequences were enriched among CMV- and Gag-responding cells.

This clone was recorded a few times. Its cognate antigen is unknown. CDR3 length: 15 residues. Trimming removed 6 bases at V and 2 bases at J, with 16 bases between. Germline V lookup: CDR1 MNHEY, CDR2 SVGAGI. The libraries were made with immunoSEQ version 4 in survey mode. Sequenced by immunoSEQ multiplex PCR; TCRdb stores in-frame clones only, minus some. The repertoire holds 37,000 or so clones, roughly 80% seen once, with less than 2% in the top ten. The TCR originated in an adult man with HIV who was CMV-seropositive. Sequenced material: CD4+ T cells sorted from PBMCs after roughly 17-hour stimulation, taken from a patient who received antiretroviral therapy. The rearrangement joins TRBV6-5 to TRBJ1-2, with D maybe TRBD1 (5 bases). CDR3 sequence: CASSSYAEGNYGYTF. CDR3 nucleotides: TGTGCCAGCAGCAGTTACGCGGAGGGGAACTATGGCTACACCTTC.